The entry below gives a single T cell receptor beta chain sequence along with its context. This sample is drawn from a study of T cell changes during pregnancy in multiple sclerosis. Profiled with immunoSEQ multiplex PCR; TCRdb holds only in-frame clones, not every one. The sample holds 50,000 to 60,000 clones, 75% to 90% seen once. V gave up 3 bases and J gave up 3 bases; unmatched junction bases: 4. The CDR3 is made up of 14 amino acids. The V gene's germline CDR1 is KGHSH and CDR2 LQKENI. The V and J genes are TRBV18 and TRBJ1-2, with 7 nucleotides matching TRBD1. Sequenced material: CD4+ T cells from peripheral blood mononuclear cells, taken in the first trimester of pregnancy. This receptor was taken from a female donor with multiple sclerosis, enrolled in a pregnancy study. The CDR3 bases are TGTGCCAGCTCACCGGGACAGAACTACTATGGCTACACCTTC. Translated, it gives CASSPGQNYYGYTF.